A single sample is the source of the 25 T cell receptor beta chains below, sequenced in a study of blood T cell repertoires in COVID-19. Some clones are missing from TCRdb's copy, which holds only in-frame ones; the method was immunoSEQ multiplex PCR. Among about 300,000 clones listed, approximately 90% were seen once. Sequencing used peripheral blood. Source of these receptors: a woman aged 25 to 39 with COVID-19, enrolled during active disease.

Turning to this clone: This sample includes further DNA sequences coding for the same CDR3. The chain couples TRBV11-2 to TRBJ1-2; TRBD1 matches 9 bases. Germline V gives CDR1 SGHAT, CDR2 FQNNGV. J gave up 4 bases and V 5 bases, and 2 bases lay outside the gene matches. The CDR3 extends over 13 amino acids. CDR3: CASSPGQGYGYTF. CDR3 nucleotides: TGTGCCAGCAGCCCGGGACAGGGCTATGGCTACACCTTC.

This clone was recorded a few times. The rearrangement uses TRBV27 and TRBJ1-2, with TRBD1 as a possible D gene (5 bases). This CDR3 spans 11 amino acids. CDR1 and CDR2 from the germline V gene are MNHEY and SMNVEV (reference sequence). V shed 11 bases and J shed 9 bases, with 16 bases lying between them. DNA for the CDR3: TGTGCCGCGGGGGTTTCCTGGAGCTACACCTTC. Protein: CAAGVSWSYTF.

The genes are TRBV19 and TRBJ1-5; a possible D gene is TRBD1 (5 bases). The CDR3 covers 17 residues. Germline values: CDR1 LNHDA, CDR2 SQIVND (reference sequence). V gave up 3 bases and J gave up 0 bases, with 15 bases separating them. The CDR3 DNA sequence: TGTGCCAGTAGTATGGGTCAGGGCCTTGTTAGCAATCAGCCCCAGCATTTT. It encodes CASSMGQGLVSNQPQHF.

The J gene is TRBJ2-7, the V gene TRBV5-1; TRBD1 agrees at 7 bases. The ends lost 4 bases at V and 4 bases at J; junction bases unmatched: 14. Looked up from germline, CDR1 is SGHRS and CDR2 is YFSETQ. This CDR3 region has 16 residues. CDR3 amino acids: CASSINLRDRIYEQYV. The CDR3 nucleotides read TGCGCCAGCAGCATAAACCTCCGGGACAGAATTTACGAGCAGTACGTC.

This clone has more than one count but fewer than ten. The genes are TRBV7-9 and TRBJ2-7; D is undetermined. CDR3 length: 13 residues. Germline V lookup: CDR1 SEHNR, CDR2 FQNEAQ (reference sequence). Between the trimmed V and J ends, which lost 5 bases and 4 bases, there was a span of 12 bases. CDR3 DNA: TGTGCCAGCAGCCCCGTCCGGAGATACGAGCAGTACTTC. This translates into CASSPVRRYEQYF.

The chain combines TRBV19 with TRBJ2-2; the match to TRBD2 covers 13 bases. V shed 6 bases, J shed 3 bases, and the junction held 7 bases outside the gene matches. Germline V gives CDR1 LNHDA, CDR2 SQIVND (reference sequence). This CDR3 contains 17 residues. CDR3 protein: CASRGTSGVEYTGELFF. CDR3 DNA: TGTGCCAGTAGAGGGACTAGCGGGGTGGAATACACCGGGGAGCTGTTTTTT.

The CDR3 DNA is TGCAGCGTTCCCCGACAGGGCGGTAACTATGGCTACACCTTC. This codes for CSVPRQGGNYGYTF. This chain uses TRBV29-1 with TRBJ1-2; 7 bases map to TRBD1. The CDR3 is 14 residues long. V trimming: 5 bases; J trimming: 1 base; junction bases outside the gene matches: 7. Germline values: CDR1 SQVTM, CDR2 ANQGSEA.

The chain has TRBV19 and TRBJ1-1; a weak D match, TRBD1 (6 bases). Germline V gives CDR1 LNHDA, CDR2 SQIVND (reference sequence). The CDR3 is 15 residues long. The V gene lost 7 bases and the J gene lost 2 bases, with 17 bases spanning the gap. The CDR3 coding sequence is TGTGCCAGTAATCTGGCGGGGGGCCTTAACACTGAAGCTTTCTTT. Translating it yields CASNLAGGLNTEAFF.

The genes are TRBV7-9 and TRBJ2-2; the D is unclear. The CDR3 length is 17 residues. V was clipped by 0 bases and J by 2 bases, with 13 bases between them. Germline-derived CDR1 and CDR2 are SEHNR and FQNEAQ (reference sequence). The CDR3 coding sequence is TGTGCCAGCAGCTTAGCGTTACGACATCGAAACACCGGGGAGCTGTTTTTT. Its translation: CASSLALRHRNTGELFF.

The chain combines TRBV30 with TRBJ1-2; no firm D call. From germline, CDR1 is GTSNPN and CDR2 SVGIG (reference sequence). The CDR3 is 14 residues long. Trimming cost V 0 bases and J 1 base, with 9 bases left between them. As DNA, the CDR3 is TGTGCCTGGAGTGTTGGGCAGATTAACTATGGCTACACCTTC. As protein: CAWSVGQINYGYTF.

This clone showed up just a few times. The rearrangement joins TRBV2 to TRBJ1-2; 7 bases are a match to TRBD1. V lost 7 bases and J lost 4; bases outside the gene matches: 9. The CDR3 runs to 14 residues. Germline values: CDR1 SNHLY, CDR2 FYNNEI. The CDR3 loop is CASNRQGLTYGYTF. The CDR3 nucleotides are TGTGCCAGCAATAGACAGGGTTTGACCTATGGCTACACCTTC. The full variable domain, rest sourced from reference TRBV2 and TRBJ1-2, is EPEVTQTPSHQVTQMGQEVILRCVPISNHLYFYWYRQILGQKVEFLVSFYNNEISEKSEIFDDQFSVERPDGSNFTLKIRSTKLEDSAMYFCASNRQGLTYGYTFGSGTRLTVV.

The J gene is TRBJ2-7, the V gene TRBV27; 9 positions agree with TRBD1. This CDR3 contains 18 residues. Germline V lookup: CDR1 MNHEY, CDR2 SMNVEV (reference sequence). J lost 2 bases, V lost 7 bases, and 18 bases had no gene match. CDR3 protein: CASTLGKPGQGATYEQYV. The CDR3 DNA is TGTGCCAGCACCCTAGGCAAACCGGGACAGGGAGCCACCTACGAGCAGTACGTC.

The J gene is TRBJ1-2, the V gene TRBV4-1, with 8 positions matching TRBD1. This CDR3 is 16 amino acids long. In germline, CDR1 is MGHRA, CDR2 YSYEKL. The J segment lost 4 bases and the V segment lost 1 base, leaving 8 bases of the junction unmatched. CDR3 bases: TGCGCCAGCAGCCAAGGCATCCCAGGGGGCTTCTATGGCTACACCTTC. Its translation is CASSQGIPGGFYGYTF.

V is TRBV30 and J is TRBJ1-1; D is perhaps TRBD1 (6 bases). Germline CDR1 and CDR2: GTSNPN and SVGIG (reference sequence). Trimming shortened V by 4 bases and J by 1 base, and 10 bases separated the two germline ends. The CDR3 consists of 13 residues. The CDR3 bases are TGTGCCTGGAATTTACAGGGGAACACTGAAGCTTTCTTT. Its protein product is CAWNLQGNTEAFF. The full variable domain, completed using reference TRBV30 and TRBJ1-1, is SQTIHQWPATLVQPVGSPLSLECTVEGTSNPNLYWYRQAAGRGLQLLFYSVGIGQISSEVPQNLSASRPQDRQFILSSKKLLLSDSGFYLCAWNLQGNTEAFFGQGTRLTVV.

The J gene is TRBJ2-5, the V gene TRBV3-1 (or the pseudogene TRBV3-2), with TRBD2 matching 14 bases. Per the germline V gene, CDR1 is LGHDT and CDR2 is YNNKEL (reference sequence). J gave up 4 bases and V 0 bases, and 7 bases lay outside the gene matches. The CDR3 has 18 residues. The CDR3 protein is CASSQDVRLAGGRETQYF. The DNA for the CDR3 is TGTGCCAGCAGCCAAGACGTAAGACTAGCGGGGGGGCGAGAGACCCAGTACTTC.

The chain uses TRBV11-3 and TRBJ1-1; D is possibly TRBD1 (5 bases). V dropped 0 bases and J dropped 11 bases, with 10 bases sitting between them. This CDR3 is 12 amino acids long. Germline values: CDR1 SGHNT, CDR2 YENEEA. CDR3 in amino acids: CASSLEAGGAFF. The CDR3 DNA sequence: TGTGCCAGCAGCTTAGAGGCCGGGGGGGCTTTCTTT.

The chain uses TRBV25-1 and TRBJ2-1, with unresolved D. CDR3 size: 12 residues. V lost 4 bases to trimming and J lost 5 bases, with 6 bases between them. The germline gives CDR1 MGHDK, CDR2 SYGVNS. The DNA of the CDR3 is TGTGCCAGCAGTGCCGTAAACAATGAGCAGTTCTTC. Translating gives CASSAVNNEQFF.

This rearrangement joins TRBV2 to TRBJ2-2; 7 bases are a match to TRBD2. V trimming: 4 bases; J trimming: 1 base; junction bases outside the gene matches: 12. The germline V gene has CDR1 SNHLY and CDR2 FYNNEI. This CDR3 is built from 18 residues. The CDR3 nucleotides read TGTGCCAGCAGTGTTCCCGGGGAGGGCGGTTTGAACACCGGGGAGCTGTTTTTT. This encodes CASSVPGEGGLNTGELFF.

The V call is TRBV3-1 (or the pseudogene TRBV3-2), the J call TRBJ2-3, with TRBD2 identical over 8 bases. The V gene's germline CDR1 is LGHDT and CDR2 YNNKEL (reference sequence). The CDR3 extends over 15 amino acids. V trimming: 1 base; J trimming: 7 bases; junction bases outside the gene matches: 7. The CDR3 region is CASSQGTSGGYTQYF. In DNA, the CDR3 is TGTGCCAGCAGCCAAGGGACCAGCGGGGGTTATACGCAGTATTTT.

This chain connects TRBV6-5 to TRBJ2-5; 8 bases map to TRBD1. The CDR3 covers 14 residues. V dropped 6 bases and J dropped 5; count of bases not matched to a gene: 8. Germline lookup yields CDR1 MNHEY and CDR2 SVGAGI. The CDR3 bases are TGTGCCAGCAGCAAGAGACAGGGGTCGGAGACCCAGTACTTC. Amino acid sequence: CASSKRQGSETQYF.

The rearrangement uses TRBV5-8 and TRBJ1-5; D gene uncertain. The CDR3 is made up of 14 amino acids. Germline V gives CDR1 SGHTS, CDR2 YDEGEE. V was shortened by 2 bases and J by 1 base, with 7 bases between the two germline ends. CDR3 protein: CASSFLRSNQPQHF. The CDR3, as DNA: TGTGCCAGCAGCTTCCTCAGGAGCAATCAGCCCCAGCATTTT.

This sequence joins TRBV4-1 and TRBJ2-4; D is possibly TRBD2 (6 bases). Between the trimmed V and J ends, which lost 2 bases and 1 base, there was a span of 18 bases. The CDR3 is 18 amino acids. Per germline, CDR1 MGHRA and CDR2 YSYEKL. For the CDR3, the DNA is TGCGCCAGCAGCCAAACGGAGGGCCCCGGGGTGGCCAAAAACATTCAGTACTTC. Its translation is CASSQTEGPGVAKNIQYF.

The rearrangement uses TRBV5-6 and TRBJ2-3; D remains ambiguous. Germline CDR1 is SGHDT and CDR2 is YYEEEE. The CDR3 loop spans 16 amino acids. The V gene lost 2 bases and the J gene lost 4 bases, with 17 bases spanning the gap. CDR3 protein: CASSFPDTPVADTQYF. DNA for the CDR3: TGTGCCAGCAGCTTCCCAGACACCCCCGTAGCAGATACGCAGTATTTT.

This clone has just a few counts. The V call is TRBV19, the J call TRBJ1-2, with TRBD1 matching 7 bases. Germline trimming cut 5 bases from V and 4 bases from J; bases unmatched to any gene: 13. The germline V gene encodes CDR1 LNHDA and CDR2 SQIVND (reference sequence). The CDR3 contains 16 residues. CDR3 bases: TGTGCCAGTAGTTCGCGGGACAGAGTCTGGGCCTATGGCTACACCTTC. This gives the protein CASSSRDRVWAYGYTF.

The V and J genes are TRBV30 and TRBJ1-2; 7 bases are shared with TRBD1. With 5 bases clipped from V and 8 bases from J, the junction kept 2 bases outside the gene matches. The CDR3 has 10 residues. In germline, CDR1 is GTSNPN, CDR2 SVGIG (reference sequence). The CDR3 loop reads CAWQGDGYTF. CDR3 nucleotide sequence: TGTGCCTGGCAGGGGGACGGCTACACCTTC.